Following are 8 T cell receptor beta chains from one sample sequenced in a study of T-cell reconstitution after alpha-beta-depleted transplantation in children. Unique molecular identifiers were used to barcode this TCRbeta library. TCRdb fed the PCR reads into MiXCR, producing one record per CDR3 protein. The sample has 200,000 to 250,000 distinct CDR3 sequences, 11% seen once. Specimen: PBMCs, collected before TCRalphabeta/CD19-depleted stem cell transplant. These receptors were obtained from a child less than two years old with acute myeloid leukemia, due to receive a stem cell transplant.

This clonotype was counted at least ten times. The chain carries TRBV12-3 or TRBV12-4 and TRBJ1-2; 10 positions agree with TRBD1. CDR3 size: 14 residues. V gave up 5 bases and J gave up 8 bases; unmatched junction bases: 8. The CDR3 DNA reads as TGTGCCAGCAGTATCGGGACAGGGGTTGGCGGCTACACCTTC. This translates into CASSIGTGVGGYTF.

The chain recombines TRBV2 with TRBJ2-2; 11 positions match TRBD2. Germline V gene data show CDR1 as SNHLY and CDR2 as FYNNEI. The CDR3 covers 18 residues. Here the CDR3 reads CTLSPPGLADSNTGELFF. In nucleotides, the CDR3 is TGTACCCTCAGTCCGCCGGGACTAGCGGATTCGAACACCGGGGAGCTGTTTTTT.

This clonotype was picked up many times. The DNA for the CDR3 is TGTGCCAGCAGTGTCGGACCGAGGAGCTCCTACGAGCAGTACTTC. This translates into CASSVGPRSSYEQYF. The chain joins TRBV12-3 or TRBV12-4 to TRBJ2-7, with no clear D. V lost 5 bases and J lost 0, with 14 bases in between. This CDR3 is 15 amino acids long.

This clonotype was observed at least ten times. The genes are TRBV12-3 or TRBV12-4 and TRBJ2-3; D unclear. This CDR3 contains 14 residues. The V end lost 0 bases, the J end lost 6 bases, and 10 bases lay between the germline ends. CDR3 DNA: TGTGCCAGCAGTTTAGCGCCAGGAGCGGATACGCAGTATTTT. It specifies CASSLAPGADTQYF.

This clonotype was detected only a few times. The rearrangement links TRBV4-1 to TRBJ2-1; 12 bases map to TRBD2. The CDR3 consists of 19 residues. CDR1 and CDR2 from the germline V gene are MGHRA and YSYEKL. The J segment lost 7 bases and the V segment lost 0 bases, leaving 13 bases of the junction unmatched. CDR3: CASSQERGTSGFSGNEQFF. The CDR3 DNA reads as TGCGCCAGCAGCCAAGAGAGGGGGACTAGCGGGTTTAGTGGGAATGAGCAGTTCTTC.

This clonotype appeared many times. The V call is TRBV6-2 or TRBV6-3, the J call TRBJ2-2; D is perhaps TRBD2 (6 bases). Trimming shortened V by 6 bases and J by 8 bases, and 13 bases separated the two germline ends. CDR3 length: 13 amino acids. Germline V gene lookup returns CDR1 MNHEY and CDR2 SVGEGT. The CDR3 sequence: CASSPGGLGELFF. For the CDR3, the DNA is TGTGCCAGCAGCCCCGGGGGATTGGGGGAGCTGTTTTTT.

There are many counts of this clonotype. This CDR3 is CASSQSSGSNEQFF. In DNA form, the CDR3 reads TGCGCCAGCAGCCAGTCTAGCGGGAGCAATGAGCAGTTCTTC. The J gene is TRBJ2-1, the V gene TRBV4-1; 10 nucleotides match TRBD2. After removal of 3 bases from V and 6 bases from J, the junction contained 2 bases not matched to a gene. The CDR3 runs 14 residues. The germline V gene has CDR1 MGHRA and CDR2 YSYEKL.

This clonotype occurred many times. The V call is TRBV12-3 or TRBV12-4, the J call TRBJ2-7, with 7 bases lining up with TRBD1. V shed 2 bases, J shed 0 bases, and the junction held 7 bases outside the gene matches. The CDR3 loop spans 16 amino acids. CDR3 in DNA: TGTGCCAGCAGTTTAATAGGGACAGCGAGCTCCTACGAGCAGTACTTC. It yields the protein CASSLIGTASSYEQYF.